Each of the 3 T cell receptor beta chains below was sequenced from the same sample in a study of blood T cell repertoires in COVID-19. Clones were read by immunoSEQ multiplex PCR, and TCRdb kept only the in-frame ones, dropping some. The sample lists under 50,000 clones; about 76% were seen once. The sequencing sample was made of peripheral blood. These receptors were obtained from a human donor with active or convalescent COVID-19. The donor label of this sample is uncertain.

J is TRBJ1-2 and V is TRBV5-1; possible D gene TRBD1, 6 bases. This CDR3 region has 16 residues. Germline V gene lookup returns CDR1 SGHRS and CDR2 YFSETQ. Trimming cost V 0 bases and J 8 bases, with 20 bases left between them. The CDR3, as DNA: TGCGCCAGCAGCTTGGAGGCAGGGGTAGGCTCGGGGGGCTACACCTTC. Translating it yields CASSLEAGVGSGGYTF.

This clone was found once. This chain links TRBV24-1 with TRBJ1-2; TRBD1 is a possible D gene (6 bases). The length of the CDR3 is 16 residues. Trimming took 3 bases from V and 0 from J, leaving 13 bases between them. CDR1 is KGHDR, CDR2 SFDVKD, per germline. In DNA form, the CDR3 reads TGTGCCACCAGTGATGCAAGGGGGGGAGCTAACTATGGCTACACCTTC. Residues: CATSDARGGANYGYTF.

This clone was recorded a few times. This chain joins TRBV12-5 and TRBJ2-1; 9 nucleotides match TRBD2. Germline lookup yields CDR1 LGHNT and CDR2 FRNRAP. This CDR3 spans 13 amino acids. Trimming removed 6 bases from V and 6 bases from J; junction bases left unmatched: 3. The CDR3 protein is CASGPSGINEQFF. CDR3 coding DNA: TGTGCTAGTGGCCCTAGCGGGATCAATGAGCAGTTCTTC.